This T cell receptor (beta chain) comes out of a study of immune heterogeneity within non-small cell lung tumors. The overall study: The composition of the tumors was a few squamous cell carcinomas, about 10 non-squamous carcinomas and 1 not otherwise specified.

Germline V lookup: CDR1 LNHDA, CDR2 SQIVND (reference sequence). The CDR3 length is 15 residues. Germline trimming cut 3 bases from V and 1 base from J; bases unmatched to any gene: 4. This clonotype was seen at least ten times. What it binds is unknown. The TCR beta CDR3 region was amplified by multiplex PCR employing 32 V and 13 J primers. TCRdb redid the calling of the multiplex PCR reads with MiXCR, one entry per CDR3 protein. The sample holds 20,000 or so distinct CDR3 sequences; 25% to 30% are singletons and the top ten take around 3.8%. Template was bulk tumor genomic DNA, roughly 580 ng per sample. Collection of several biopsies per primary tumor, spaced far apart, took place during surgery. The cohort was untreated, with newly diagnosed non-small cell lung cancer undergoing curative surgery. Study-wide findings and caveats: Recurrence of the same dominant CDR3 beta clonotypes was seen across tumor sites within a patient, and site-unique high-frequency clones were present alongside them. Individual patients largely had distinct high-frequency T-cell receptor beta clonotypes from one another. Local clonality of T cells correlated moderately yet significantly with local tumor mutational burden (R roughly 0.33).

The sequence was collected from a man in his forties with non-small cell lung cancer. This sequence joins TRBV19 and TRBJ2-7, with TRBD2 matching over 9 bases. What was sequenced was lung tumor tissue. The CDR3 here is CASSILAGVSYEQYF. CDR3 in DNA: TGTGCCAGTAGTATTTTAGCGGGGGTATCCTACGAGCAGTACTTC.